This paragraph reports one T cell receptor (beta chain). The antigen is undetermined. Only CD45RO-negative cells positively selected for CCR7 counted as naive CD8 cells, so terminally differentiated effector memory CD45RA+ cells were excluded. The assay was immunoSEQ multiplex PCR, and TCRdb's table has in-frame clones only and misses some. The table records 1.5 million to 2.5 million clones, 85% to 95% of them present only once. The data originate from a study of shared clonotypes between healthy human individuals. Points from the study as a whole: Between several donors, naive CD4 clonotypes were shared at a level of roughly 5.5%. The study generally estimated greater richness for naive than memory subsets.

V shed 2 bases, J shed 7 bases, and the junction held 2 bases outside the gene matches. The CDR3 extends over 14 amino acids. Sequencing was performed on naive CD8+ T cells sorted from blood. The receptor comes from a man between 18 and 35 years old in good health. This chain connects TRBV5-7 to TRBJ1-6; 8 bases line up with TRBD1. TRBV5-7 is assigned to the ORF class and has an uncertain function. The CDR3 coding sequence is TGTGCCAGCAGCTTCGGGGACAGGAATTCACCCCTCCACTTT. It is translated as CASSFGDRNSPLHF.